Below, 3 T cell receptor beta chains from the same sample are listed, as sequenced in a study of cytomegalovirus exposure and HLA in healthy donors. PCR used 60 Vbeta primers and 13 Jbeta primers. Sequenced by immunoSEQ multiplex PCR; TCRdb stores in-frame clones only, minus some. Here the sample spans 30,000 to 40,000 clones, 85% to 95% being singletons. The sample was PBMCs. The receptor source for this set is a woman aged 18-29 years in good health and CMV-seronegative.

CDR3 in DNA: TGTGCCAGCAGTTCGGGACAGATAAATGAGCAGTTCTTC. Translated, it gives CASSSGQINEQFF. The rearrangement uses TRBV5-4 and TRBJ2-1; 7 bases agree with TRBD1. Germline V gives CDR1 SGHNT, CDR2 YYREEE (reference sequence). The CDR3 spans 13 residues. The junction had 6 bases not matched to a gene; V was cut back by 5 bases and J by 7 bases.

CDR3 sequence reads: CASSLVTGVGTDTQYF. The DNA for the CDR3 is TGTGCCAGCAGCTTAGTTACAGGGGTGGGCACAGATACGCAGTATTTT. V is TRBV7-8 and J is TRBJ2-3; the match to TRBD1 covers 7 bases. Unmatched junction bases numbered 5, after V lost 1 base and J lost 1 base. The CDR3 is 16 residues long. Germline lookup yields CDR1 SGHVS and CDR2 FQNEAQ.

The V gene is TRBV29-1, the J gene TRBJ2-1, with 10 bases lining up with TRBD2. The CDR3 has 16 amino acids. With V trimmed by 5 bases and J by 2 bases, 9 bases remained unmatched. Germline loops: CDR1 SQVTM, CDR2 ANQGSEA. The chain's CDR3 is CSVNIAGGRTYNEQFF. CDR3 DNA: TGCAGCGTTAATATAGCGGGAGGCCGAACCTACAATGAGCAGTTCTTC.